The 27 T cell receptor beta chains given below trace back to one sample, sequenced in a study of blood T cell repertoires in COVID-19 (dated by TCRdb to the early 2020s). Receptors were amplified or captured by the immunoSEQ multiplex PCR assay. TCRdb limited this immuneACCESS table to in-frame rearrangements with V and J called. A share of clones is missing; checked studies link under half to unresolved V genes, and the rest is unexplained. Here the sample has over 70,000 clones; less than 85% occur a single time. The top ten clonotypes cover about 17% of the sample. Sequencing used peripheral blood. The receptors were sampled from a man between 65 and 85 years old with active or convalescent COVID-19.

This clone was recorded only once. The chain recombines TRBV28 with TRBJ1-5; D gene ambiguous. The CDR3 is made up of 13 amino acids. V was shortened by 6 bases and J by 0 bases, with 6 bases between the two germline ends. Germline V gene sequence: CDR1 MDHEN, CDR2 SYDVKM. This CDR3 reads CASRLPSNQPQHF. DNA of the CDR3: TGTGCCAGCAGACTTCCTAGCAATCAGCCCCAGCATTTT.

Written as DNA, the CDR3 is TGTGCCTGGACAGGGTACGACACTGAAGCTTTCTTT. Its translation: CAWTGYDTEAFF. This rearrangement joins TRBV30 to TRBJ1-1; possibly TRBD1 for D (5 bases). CDR3 length equals 12 residues. Germline CDR1 is GTSNPN and CDR2 is SVGIG (reference sequence). V was trimmed by 4 bases and J by 3 bases, leaving 9 bases between them. Supplemented by reference TRBV30 and TRBJ1-1, the full variable domain reads SQTIHQWPATLVQPVGSPLSLECTVEGTSNPNLYWYRQAAGRGLQLLFYSVGIGQISSEVPQNLSASRPQDRQFILSSKKLLLSDSGFYLCAWTGYDTEAFFGQGTRLTVV.

The chain employs TRBV24-1 and TRBJ1-5, with D possibly being TRBD1 (5 bases). In germline, CDR1 is KGHDR, CDR2 SFDVKD. This CDR3 comprises 15 residues. Between the trimmed V and J ends, which lost 3 bases and 4 bases, there was a span of 12 bases. CDR3 nucleotides: TGTGCCACCAGTGATGGGGGGAGTGGGAATCAGCCCCAGCATTTT. Its protein is CATSDGGSGNQPQHF.

The rearrangement joins TRBV11-3 to TRBJ1-1; 9 nucleotides agree with TRBD1. The V gene's germline CDR1 is SGHNT and CDR2 YENEEA. The V segment lost 0 bases and the J segment 4 bases; nucleotides outside the gene matches: 6. The CDR3 extends over 16 amino acids. The CDR3, as DNA: TGTGCCAGCAGCTTAGACGCACAGGGGGCCGTCACTGAAGCTTTCTTT. Protein sequence: CASSLDAQGAVTEAFF.

The chain has TRBV28 and TRBJ2-7, with D tentatively TRBD2 (6 bases). Germline V CDR1 and CDR2: MDHEN, SYDVKM. V was trimmed by 3 bases and J by 3 bases, leaving 12 bases between them. The CDR3 is 14 amino acids. The chain's CDR3 is CASSFDGTYYEQYF. The CDR3 DNA is TGTGCCAGCAGTTTTGACGGGACTTACTACGAGCAGTACTTC.

The rearrangement links TRBV3-1 (or the pseudogene TRBV3-2) to TRBJ1-3; D not certain. Trimming pared 4 bases from V and 8 bases from J, leaving 18 bases between. Looked up from germline, CDR1 is LGHDT and CDR2 is YNNKEL (reference sequence). The CDR3 contains 15 residues. CDR3 sequence: CASSPIVGAGYTIYF. CDR3 bases: TGTGCCAGCAGCCCGATCGTGGGTGCGGGTTACACCATATATTTT.

V usage is TRBV5-1 and J usage is TRBJ2-7, with D maybe TRBD1 (6 bases). V was shortened by 0 bases and J by 3 bases, with 10 bases between the two germline ends. Germline CDR1 SGHRS, CDR2 YFSETQ. This CDR3 is built from 14 residues. The CDR3 DNA reads TGCGCCAGCAGCTTGGTAGGCAGGGGCTACGAGCAGTACTTC. Protein sequence: CASSLVGRGYEQYF.

Note on this clone: The junction departs from the called germline gene at one end, perhaps through a read error. The J gene is TRBJ2-5, the V gene TRBV7-9; TRBD2 aligns across 10 bases. CDR1 and CDR2 (germline): SEHNR, FQNEAQ (reference sequence). The CDR3 is made up of 15 amino acids. Written as DNA, the CDR3 is TGTGCCAGCAGCCCTAGGGGACTAGCGCAAGGGACCCAGTACTTC. The encoded protein is CASSPRGLAQGTQYF.

This rearrangement joins TRBV7-9 to TRBJ2-7; TRBD1 is a possible D gene (6 bases). CDR3 length: 11 residues. Germline V CDR1 and CDR2: SEHNR, FQNEAQ (reference sequence). Trimming pared 2 bases from V and 7 bases from J, leaving 6 bases between. CDR3 amino acids: CASSLTGEQYF. In DNA, the CDR3 is TGTGCCAGCAGCTTAACAGGGGAGCAGTACTTC.

The chain joins TRBV3-1 (or the pseudogene TRBV3-2) to TRBJ2-3, with TRBD1 matching over 10 bases. The CDR3 spans 19 residues. Germline CDR1 is LGHDT and CDR2 is YNNKEL (reference sequence). Trimming took 0 bases from V and 3 from J; bases not matched to a gene: 12. CDR3 protein: CASSQDPAAWTGGTDTQYF. The CDR3 DNA reads as TGTGCCAGCAGCCAAGATCCGGCCGCGTGGACAGGGGGTACAGATACGCAGTATTTT.

CDR3 loop: CASSIEGAGSGEQYF. The DNA of the CDR3 is TGTGCCAGTAGTATCGAGGGGGCAGGGAGTGGCGAGCAGTACTTC. The chain joins TRBV19 to TRBJ2-7; 7 nucleotides align to TRBD1. This CDR3 is built from 15 residues. Germline lookup yields CDR1 LNHDA and CDR2 SQIVND (reference sequence). After removal of 3 bases from V and 6 bases from J, the junction contained 11 bases not matched to a gene.

This chain joins TRBV9 and TRBJ2-2; weak D call: TRBD2 (6 bases). This CDR3 has 14 amino acids. From germline, CDR1 is SGDLS and CDR2 YYNGEE. V was shortened by 0 bases and J by 6 bases, with 9 bases between the two germline ends. CDR3 loop: CASSVVSGAGELFF. CDR3 nucleotides: TGTGCCAGCAGCGTAGTTAGCGGAGCCGGGGAGCTGTTTTTT.

J is TRBJ2-2 and V is TRBV3-1 (or the pseudogene TRBV3-2); no clear D gene. The CDR3 extends over 14 amino acids. The ends were cut back, 2 bases at V and 6 bases at J, with 10 bases in the middle. Looked up from germline, CDR1 is LGHDT and CDR2 is YNNKEL (reference sequence). CDR3 residues: CASSQPGWPGELFF. CDR3 DNA sequence: TGTGCCAGCAGCCAACCAGGTTGGCCCGGGGAGCTGTTTTTT.

The CDR3 coding sequence is TGTGCCAGCAGCCACTTCGGACAGGTCAACTATGGCTACACCTTC. This sequence encodes CASSHFGQVNYGYTF. The chain recombines TRBV16 with TRBJ1-2; 7 bases fit TRBD1. Germline lookup yields CDR1 KGHSY and CDR2 FQNENV. With V trimmed by 3 bases and J by 2 bases, 6 bases remained unmatched. The CDR3 is 15 residues long.

The chain joins TRBV6-6 to TRBJ2-7; TRBD2 matches 8 bases. Trimming removed 2 bases from V and 3 bases from J; junction bases left unmatched: 3. This CDR3 has 14 amino acids. Germline V gene sequence: CDR1 MNHNY, CDR2 SVGAGI (reference sequence). CDR3 loop: CASSYQAGVYEQYF. DNA for the CDR3: TGTGCCAGCAGTTACCAAGCGGGGGTCTACGAGCAGTACTTC.

The gene calls are TRBV4-1 and TRBJ1-4; 8 bases are a match to TRBD1. The germline CDR1 and CDR2 sequences are MGHRA and YSYEKL. The CDR3 covers 17 residues. V lost 1 base and J lost 9; bases outside the gene matches: 13. CDR3 sequence (DNA): TGCGCCAGCAGCCAAGGATTGCAGGGACAGGTGGCGCAAAAACTGTTTTTT. Translated: CASSQGLQGQVAQKLFF.

This chain uses TRBV10-3 with TRBJ1-1; perhaps TRBD1 as D (6 bases). V was clipped by 10 bases and J by 4 bases, with 19 bases between them. Germline CDR1 ENHRY, CDR2 SYGVKD. The CDR3 length is 14 residues. The CDR3 DNA follows: TGTGCCACCGAATCCAGGGGTTTGGGCACTGAAGCTTTCTTT. Its translation is CATESRGLGTEAFF.

The chain has TRBV7-2 and TRBJ2-1, with D maybe TRBD1 (5 bases). Between the trimmed V and J ends, which lost 4 bases and 15 bases, there was a span of 25 bases. From germline, CDR1 is SGHTA and CDR2 FQGNSA. CDR3 length equals 15 residues. CDR3 residues: CASSYGTLATDRWFF. CDR3 in DNA: TGTGCCAGCAGCTACGGAACTCTTGCGACAGACCGGTGGTTCTTC.

The V and J genes are TRBV6-6 and TRBJ1-5; D might be TRBD1 (6 bases). CDR1 is MNHNY and CDR2 is SVGAGI in the germline V gene (reference sequence). The ends were cut back, 8 bases at V and 3 bases at J, with 11 bases in the middle. This CDR3 contains 13 residues. CDR3 sequence (DNA): TGTGCCAGCGGCAGGGGCTTCAATCAGCCCCAGCATTTT. Protein product: CASGRGFNQPQHF.

The chain uses TRBV10-2 and TRBJ1-5; D is uncertain. Germline V gene sequence: CDR1 WSHSY, CDR2 SAAADI. Trimming cost V 2 bases and J 2 bases, with 4 bases left between them. The length of the CDR3 is 13 residues. CDR3 nucleotide sequence: TGCGCCAGCAGTGAGGCAGGCAATCAGCCCCAGCATTTT. It specifies CASSEAGNQPQHF.

This chain uses TRBV4-2 with TRBJ2-1; D is perhaps TRBD1 (6 bases). V lost 4 bases to trimming and J lost 4 bases, with 8 bases between them. CDR1 and CDR2 (germline): LGHNA, YNFKEQ. This CDR3 is 13 amino acids long. The CDR3 spells CASSPQGYNEQFF. CDR3 bases: TGTGCCAGCAGCCCACAGGGATACAATGAGCAGTTCTTC.

The J gene is TRBJ2-5, the V gene TRBV28; 9 bases agree with TRBD1. The CDR3 contains 16 residues. Germline V gene sequence: CDR1 MDHEN, CDR2 SYDVKM. V lost 5 bases, J lost 2 bases, and 9 bases stayed unmatched. The CDR3 loop is CASSPTGQGLQETQYF. The DNA for the CDR3 is TGTGCCAGCAGTCCGACGGGACAGGGTCTTCAAGAGACCCAGTACTTC.

The rearrangement uses TRBV2 and TRBJ2-1, with D possibly matching TRBD1 (5 bases). The CDR3 is 14 amino acids. Germline V lookup: CDR1 SNHLY, CDR2 FYNNEI. V gave up 3 bases and J gave up 7 bases, with 13 bases separating them. The chain's CDR3 is CASSDASTENEQFF. The DNA of the CDR3 is TGTGCCAGCAGTGACGCGTCGACAGAGAATGAGCAGTTCTTC.

The chain links TRBV2 to TRBJ2-7; TRBD2 aligns across 8 bases. Germline loops: CDR1 SNHLY, CDR2 FYNNEI. The CDR3 spans 14 residues. The ends lost 6 bases at V and 4 bases at J; junction bases unmatched: 8. In nucleotides, the CDR3 is TGTGCCAGCAGGGAGGGCGGGGGGAATTACGAGCAGTACTTC. Residues: CASREGGGNYEQYF.

The chain combines TRBV20-1 with TRBJ1-2; the D gene is possibly TRBD1 (5 bases). Germline V gene data show CDR1 as DFQATT and CDR2 as SNEGSKA (reference sequence). The length of the CDR3 is 11 residues. The V gene lost 8 bases and the J gene lost 7 bases, with 14 bases spanning the gap. The CDR3 loop reads CSPFGGGGYTF. In DNA, the CDR3 is TGCAGTCCCTTTGGGGGAGGTGGCTACACCTTC.

J is TRBJ2-7 and V is TRBV6-5; TRBD1 is a possible D gene (6 bases). Germline CDR1 MNHEY, CDR2 SVGAGI. V lost 7 bases to trimming and J lost 4 bases, with 11 bases between them. This CDR3 has 12 amino acids. CDR3 in amino acids: CASMGTLYEQYF. The CDR3 DNA reads as TGTGCCAGCATGGGGACATTATACGAGCAGTACTTC.

The table lists this clone with a count of one. The genes are TRBV5-1 and TRBJ2-7; 9 bases are a match to TRBD2. The CDR3 runs 17 residues. Germline values: CDR1 SGHRS, CDR2 YFSETQ. V dropped 2 bases and J dropped 0; count of bases not matched to a gene: 9. In nucleotides, the CDR3 is TGCGCCAGCAGCTTAGTTCGGAAGCGGGGGGACTCCTACGAGCAGTACTTC. Amino acids: CASSLVRKRGDSYEQYF.